A single sample is the source of the 10 T cell receptor beta chains below, sequenced in a study of blood T cell repertoires in COVID-19. The assay was immunoSEQ multiplex PCR, and TCRdb's table has in-frame clones only and misses some. Of 200,000 to 250,000 clones listed, roughly 88% were seen once; the top ten hold more than 1.4%. Sequencing input: peripheral blood. The receptors derive from a man aged 18 to 29 with active or convalescent COVID-19.

V and J are TRBV5-4 and TRBJ1-2; 8 bases align to TRBD1. After removal of 1 base from V and 3 bases from J, the junction contained 5 bases not matched to a gene. This CDR3 is 15 amino acids long. Looked up from germline, CDR1 is SGHNT and CDR2 is YYREEE (reference sequence). CDR3 DNA: TGTGCCAGCAGCTTGCTGGACAGGGAGTACTATGGCTACACCTTC. Amino acid sequence: CASSLLDREYYGYTF.

The chain employs TRBV27 and TRBJ1-1; unclear D gene. The V gene lost 9 bases and the J gene lost 5 bases, with 13 bases spanning the gap. The germline V gene encodes CDR1 MNHEY and CDR2 SMNVEV (reference sequence). The CDR3 sequence is 12 residues long. CDR3 in DNA: TGTGCCAGGGTCAGTTACCTTACTGAAGCTTTCTTT. Translation: CARVSYLTEAFF.

CDR3 in amino acids: CASSIGREVSYEQYF. CDR3 in DNA: TGTGCCAGTAGTATTGGGCGGGAGGTTTCCTACGAGCAGTACTTC. The V and J genes are TRBV19 and TRBJ2-7, with 8 bases identical to TRBD2. CDR1 is LNHDA, CDR2 SQIVND, per germline (reference sequence). Trimming at V came to 3 bases and at J to 1 base, leaving 5 bases not matched to a gene. The CDR3 is 15 amino acids.

This clone was counted once. The V and J genes are TRBV9 and TRBJ2-5, with 10 bases fitting TRBD2. Trimming took 0 bases from V and 13 from J; bases not matched to a gene: 6. Germline V CDR1 and CDR2: SGDLS, YYNGEE. The CDR3 runs 13 residues. In DNA, the CDR3 is TGTGCCAGCAGCGTAGACCCGACTAGCGGGCCGTACTTC. Its protein product is CASSVDPTSGPYF.

This clone has a handful of counts. This chain connects TRBV27 to TRBJ1-1; D gene uncertain. The germline V gene has CDR1 MNHEY and CDR2 SMNVEV (reference sequence). The CDR3 has 14 amino acids. The germline V and J ends were trimmed by 5 bases and 1 base, with 11 bases remaining between them. The CDR3 nucleotides are TGTGCCAGCAGTCTCGGAGTGGGGAACACTGAAGCTTTCTTT. Protein sequence: CASSLGVGNTEAFF.

This clone appeared a single time. The V gene is TRBV27, the J gene TRBJ2-2; 8 bases align to TRBD2. The CDR3 extends over 15 amino acids. Germline V gives CDR1 MNHEY, CDR2 SMNVEV (reference sequence). The V and J ends lost 2 bases and 5 bases, in that order; junction bases with no gene match: 4. The CDR3, as DNA: TGTGCCAGCAGTTTAATCTCGGGGGGGACCGGGGAGCTGTTTTTT. It yields the protein CASSLISGGTGELFF.

This clone was seen more than once but under ten times. The gene calls are TRBV5-1 and TRBJ2-6; 12 bases are shared with TRBD1. V shed 6 bases, J shed 2 bases, and the junction held 3 bases outside the gene matches. Per the germline V gene, CDR1 is SGHRS and CDR2 is YFSETQ. The CDR3 covers 16 residues. CDR3 sequence (DNA): TGCGCCAGCACGGGGACAGGGGGCGCTGGGGCCAACGTCCTGACTTTC. This sequence encodes CASTGTGGAGANVLTF.

With regard to this clone: The germline gene is not matched at one end of the junction; a read error may be the cause. The chain recombines TRBV4-1 with TRBJ1-4; 8 nucleotides align to TRBD1. The germline CDR1 and CDR2 sequences are MGHRA and YSYEKL. CDR3 size: 15 residues. The CDR3 DNA reads as TGCGCCAGCAGCCAAGACCAGGGGACAGGACCGGAGCCACTTTTT. Amino acids: CASSQDQGTGPEPLF.

The rearrangement links TRBV28 to TRBJ2-7; a possible D gene is TRBD1 (6 bases). Looked up from germline, CDR1 is MDHEN and CDR2 is SYDVKM. Trimming shortened V by 6 bases and J by 5 bases, and 14 bases separated the two germline ends. This CDR3 contains 13 residues. The CDR3 reads CASRAGAGDEQYF. The CDR3 bases are TGTGCCAGCAGAGCAGGGGCAGGGGACGAGCAGTACTTC.

The chain is built from TRBV24-1 and TRBJ2-3; 10 bases line up with TRBD1. Germline CDR1 and CDR2: KGHDR and SFDVKD. After removal of 3 bases from V and 5 bases from J, the junction contained 7 bases not matched to a gene. The CDR3 spans 16 residues. The CDR3 protein is CATSDPRTGGEDTQYF. The DNA of the CDR3 is TGTGCCACCAGTGATCCCAGGACAGGGGGGGAAGATACGCAGTATTTT.